The 19 T cell receptor beta chains below all came from one sample that was sequenced in a study of blood T cell repertoires in COVID-19. This table comes from immunoSEQ multiplex PCR, and its TCRdb copy is limited to in-frame clones, with some not included. Among hundreds of thousands of clones listed, approximately 86% were seen once. The sequenced material came from PBMCs or T cells enriched from blood (not recorded which). Receptor source: a woman aged 40-49 years with acute COVID-19.

The rearrangement uses TRBV12-1 and TRBJ1-1; TRBD1, the table's D call, lacks a check against the DNA. TRBV12-1 is an annotated pseudogene. The CDR3 length is 16 residues. The CDR3 region has the DNA TGTGCCAGCAGCTTTGCGCGCCAGGGGCAGGGCACTGAAGCTTTCTTT. Its translation is CASSFARQGQGTEAFF.

The CDR3, as DNA: TGTGCCAGCAATCAGGACAGGGCGGAGACCCAGTACTTC. Translation gives CASNQDRAETQYF. The J gene is TRBJ2-5, the V gene TRBV7-9; the match to TRBD1 covers 8 bases. Unmatched junction bases numbered 6, after V lost 7 bases and J lost 5 bases. Germline V gives CDR1 SEHNR, CDR2 FQNEAQ (reference sequence). The CDR3 totals 13 residues. Variable domain in full (rest from reference TRBV7-9 and TRBJ2-5): DTGVSQNPRHKITKRGQNVTFRCDPISEHNRLYWYRQTLGQGPEFLTYFQNEAQLEKSRLLSDRFSAERPKGSFSTLEIQRTEQGDSAMYLCASNQDRAETQYFGPGTRLLVL.

With respect to this clone: Other DNA variants within this sample encode the same CDR3. This chain uses TRBV29-1 with TRBJ1-3; D is unresolved. Germline loops: CDR1 SQVTM, CDR2 ANQGSEA. This CDR3 comprises 13 residues. V was clipped by 4 bases and J by 0 bases, with 7 bases between them. The CDR3 is CSVGQSSGNTIYF. The CDR3 nucleotides read TGCAGCGTTGGGCAAAGCTCTGGAAACACCATATATTTT.

CDR3 DNA sequence: TGTGCCAGCAGTGAAACGGGTGTTGCCGGGGAGCTGTTTTTT. Translation: CASSETGVAGELFF. The rearrangement uses TRBV6-1 and TRBJ2-2; D is unclear. CDR1 MNHNS and CDR2 SASEGT come from the germline V gene. CDR3 length: 14 amino acids. Trimming removed 2 bases from V and 6 bases from J, with 10 bases in between.

Points on this clone: The sample holds other DNA sequences that translate to the same CDR3. V is TRBV18 and J is TRBJ1-2; 7 nucleotides align to TRBD1. Unmatched junction bases numbered 6, after V lost 0 bases and J lost 5 bases. This CDR3 has 15 residues. Germline loops: CDR1 KGHSH, CDR2 LQKENI. CDR3 DNA sequence: TGTGCCAGCTCACCACCCGGACAGGCGAGGTATGGCTACACCTTC. Its translation: CASSPPGQARYGYTF.

The genes are TRBV3-1 (or the pseudogene TRBV3-2) and TRBJ1-2; weak D call: TRBD1 (5 bases). Germline CDR1 LGHDT, CDR2 YNNKEL (reference sequence). There are 16 residues in the CDR3. Trimming took off 1 base at V and 5 bases at J, with 17 bases between the two ends. The CDR3 region has the DNA TGTGCCAGCAGCCAAGCCGGCCAAGGCCGGGGGTATGGCTACACCTTC. The encoded protein is CASSQAGQGRGYGYTF.

The chain has TRBV2 and TRBJ1-1; D uncertain. The CDR3 loop spans 13 amino acids. V was cut by 4 bases and J by 5 bases, with 11 bases left in between. Germline V lookup: CDR1 SNHLY, CDR2 FYNNEI. The CDR3 loop is CASSGEGRTEAFF. As DNA, the CDR3 is TGTGCCAGCAGTGGCGAGGGAAGGACTGAAGCTTTCTTT.

The chain combines TRBV3-1 (or the pseudogene TRBV3-2) with TRBJ1-6; D remains ambiguous. The CDR3 runs to 17 residues. CDR1 is LGHDT and CDR2 is YNNKEL in the germline V gene (reference sequence). With 1 base removed from V and 0 bases from J, the gap between germline ends came to 10 bases. CDR3 in DNA: TGTGCCAGCAGCCAAGGTTCCCCGAGCTCCTATAATTCACCCCTCCACTTT. It yields the protein CASSQGSPSSYNSPLHF.

This rearrangement joins TRBV7-8 to TRBJ1-6; no definite D call. This CDR3 comprises 15 residues. V shed 1 base and J shed 7 bases, with 11 bases lying between them. CDR1 SGHVS and CDR2 FQNEAQ come from the germline V gene. The CDR3 bases are TGTGCCAGCAGCTTAGACGGCAGGTCAAATTCACCCCTCCACTTT. This codes for CASSLDGRSNSPLHF.

The chain joins TRBV5-1 to TRBJ1-1, with unresolved D. V lost 8 bases, J lost 2 bases, and 13 bases lay in between. Germline V gives CDR1 SGHRS, CDR2 YFSETQ. This CDR3 is built from 13 residues. The CDR3 loop is CASKTAGNTEAFF. DNA of the CDR3: TGCGCCAGTAAGACGGCGGGAAACACTGAAGCTTTCTTT.

V and J are TRBV18 and TRBJ1-5, with D hard to call. The CDR3 spans 13 residues. Germline V gene lookup returns CDR1 KGHSH and CDR2 LQKENI. Deletions cut 2 bases from V and 4 bases from J, with 6 bases between. DNA of the CDR3: TGTGCCAGCTCACCATCGGTGAATCAGCCCCAGCATTTT. The encoded protein is CASSPSVNQPQHF.

The CDR3 DNA reads TGTGCCAGCAGCCCCGTGCCGGGGGGCTCTGGGGCCAACGTCCTGACTTTC. It is translated as CASSPVPGGSGANVLTF. The V gene is TRBV5-4, the J gene TRBJ2-6, with 7 bases identical to TRBD2. Germline V gene lookup returns CDR1 SGHNT and CDR2 YYREEE (reference sequence). J lost 0 bases, V lost 4 bases, and 7 bases had no gene match. The CDR3 sequence is 17 residues long.

The chain recombines TRBV6-1 with TRBJ1-6; possibly TRBD1 for D (6 bases). V was pared by 4 bases and J by 2 bases, with 12 bases between. Looked up from germline, CDR1 is MNHNS and CDR2 is SASEGT. The CDR3 contains 16 residues. CDR3 DNA: TGTGCCAGCAGTGTTATACAGGGAGCCTATAATTCACCCCTCCACTTT. Residues: CASSVIQGAYNSPLHF.

CDR3 sequence: CASSLTGPYNEQFF. The CDR3 bases are TGTGCCAGCAGCTTGACAGGGCCCTACAATGAGCAGTTCTTC. The chain has TRBV11-2 and TRBJ2-1, with 7 bases matching TRBD1. The germline gives CDR1 SGHAT, CDR2 FQNNGV. CDR3 length equals 14 residues. Losses at the gene ends were 3 bases for V and 2 bases for J; bases not matched to a gene: 1.

The rearrangement uses TRBV2 and TRBJ1-3; D gene ambiguous. CDR3 length: 14 residues. Germline V lookup: CDR1 SNHLY, CDR2 FYNNEI. V was pared by 4 bases and J by 5 bases, with 12 bases between. The CDR3 DNA is TGTGCCAGCAGTGTGGGAGGGTGGAGAAACACCATATATTTT. Encoded protein: CASSVGGWRNTIYF.

The CDR3 DNA follows: TGCGCCAGCCTCCAACTTAACGGGAACACTGAAGCTTTCTTT. Its protein is CASLQLNGNTEAFF. This chain uses TRBV4-1 with TRBJ1-1; D not certain. CDR1 MGHRA and CDR2 YSYEKL come from the germline V gene. The CDR3 runs 14 residues. With 8 bases removed from V and 1 base from J, the gap between germline ends came to 14 bases.

The V call is TRBV19, the J call TRBJ2-3; no definite D call. Germline CDR1 and CDR2: LNHDA and SQIVND (reference sequence). This CDR3 is 13 amino acids long. V gave up 2 bases and J gave up 1 base, with 4 bases separating them. The CDR3 region has the DNA TGTGCCAGTAGTATAATAGGCACAGATACGCAGTATTTT. Translating gives CASSIIGTDTQYF.

This clone was recorded once. The rearrangement links TRBV6-5 to TRBJ1-2; perhaps TRBD1 as D (5 bases). The V end was cut by 5 bases, the J end by 4 bases, with 11 bases between. The length of the CDR3 is 13 residues. Germline V CDR1 and CDR2: MNHEY, SVGAGI. CDR3 sequence (DNA): TGTGCCAGCAGTCCCCAGGGTGTCTATGGCTACACCTTC. This sequence encodes CASSPQGVYGYTF.

The CDR3 coding sequence is TGTGCCACCAGTGACACCTACCCGACTAGCGGGGATTTAAATGAGCAGTTCTTC. Translation gives CATSDTYPTSGDLNEQFF. The V call is TRBV24-1, the J call TRBJ2-1, with 11 bases fitting TRBD2. CDR1 and CDR2 from the germline V gene are KGHDR and SFDVKD. The junction had 14 bases not matched to a gene; V was cut back by 4 bases and J by 7 bases. The CDR3 sequence is 18 residues long.